Below are 20 T cell receptor beta chains sequenced from a single sample in a study of T cells in Graves' hyperthyroidism and ophthalmopathy. Using RNA transcripts as the source, TCR beta CDR3 regions were amplified. A set of HTBI primers served as the primers for a first-round RT-PCR of the TCR CDR3. TCRdb recomputed calls from the multiplex PCR reads with MiXCR, one row per CDR3 protein. Of about 560,000 distinct CDR3 sequences in the sample, about 43% are singletons; the top ten hold roughly 8.2%. The sequenced material came from peripheral blood or thyroid tissue (not recorded which). Receptors were obtained from a young woman with Graves' hyperthyroidism.

Of note for this clonotype: An end of the junction does not agree with germline; a read error may underlie this. The J gene is TRBJ1-2, the V gene TRBV2; 9 bases match TRBD1. The CDR3 consists of 9 residues. From germline, CDR1 is SNHLY and CDR2 FYNNEI. The CDR3 region is CASIRTGVF. The CDR3, as DNA: TGTGCCAGCATAAGGACAGGGGTCTTC.

At least ten counts were recorded for this clonotype. V gene TRBV10-2 combines with J gene TRBJ2-7; no reliable D call. This CDR3 has 13 amino acids. V was shortened by 2 bases and J by 1 base, with 6 bases between the two germline ends. Per germline, CDR1 WSHSY and CDR2 SAAADI. CDR3 DNA sequence: TGCGCCAGCAGTGAGGGAACTTCCTACGAGCAGTACTTC. This sequence encodes CASSEGTSYEQYF.

The table lists this clonotype with many counts. The chain links TRBV7-2 to TRBJ2-3, with D unresolved. The CDR3 loop spans 11 amino acids. V lost 5 bases and J lost 3, with 3 bases in between. CDR1 is SGHTA and CDR2 is FQGNSA in the germline V gene. CDR3 coding DNA: TGTGCCAGCAGCCAAACAGATACGCAGTATTTT. As protein: CASSQTDTQYF.

The rearrangement joins TRBV7-9 to TRBJ2-7, with 7 positions matching TRBD1. CDR1 is SEHNR and CDR2 is FQNEAQ in the germline V gene (reference sequence). This CDR3 comprises 12 residues. Trimming took 5 bases from V and 9 from J; bases not matched to a gene: 7. The CDR3 DNA reads TGTGCCAGCAGCGTAGACAGGGTTTCGCAGTACTTC. The encoded protein is CASSVDRVSQYF.

This rearrangement joins TRBV25-1 to TRBJ1-6, with D unresolved. The V gene's germline CDR1 is MGHDK and CDR2 SYGVNS. The CDR3 is made up of 14 amino acids. With 2 bases removed from V and 8 bases from J, the gap between germline ends came to 10 bases. As DNA, the CDR3 is TGTGCCAGCAGTGAAGGAGGCCGGCATTCACCCCTCCACTTT. This codes for CASSEGGRHSPLHF.

This clonotype was seen more than once but under ten times. The V call is TRBV19, the J call TRBJ1-1; D possibly corresponds to TRBD1 (5 bases). The CDR3 sequence is 12 residues long. V lost 7 bases to trimming and J lost 3 bases, with 9 bases between them. Germline V CDR1 and CDR2: LNHDA, SQIVND (reference sequence). For the CDR3, the DNA is TGTGCCAGTATGAAGGGGCACACTGAAGCTTTCTTT. It codes for CASMKGHTEAFF.

This clonotype was detected many times. The gene calls are TRBV7-2 and TRBJ2-6; D is perhaps TRBD2 (5 bases). V was shortened by 1 base and J by 2 bases, with 9 bases between the two germline ends. The CDR3 is made up of 16 amino acids. Germline CDR1 reads SGHTA; CDR2 reads FQGNSA. The CDR3 coding sequence is TGTGCCAGCAGCTTAGTTGGAGGACCTGGGGCCAACGTCCTGACTTTC. Translated: CASSLVGGPGANVLTF. Full variable domain (missing parts from reference TRBV7-2 and TRBJ2-6): GAGVSQSPSNKVTEKGKDVELRCDPISGHTALYWYRQSLGQGLEFLIYFQGNSAPDKSGLPSDRFSAERTGGSVSTLTIQRTQQEDSAVYLCASSLVGGPGANVLTFGAGSRLTVL.

The gene calls are TRBV25-1 and TRBJ2-3; 11 nucleotides agree with TRBD2. The CDR3 runs to 16 residues. With V trimmed by 7 bases and J by 4 bases, 10 bases remained unmatched. Germline V gene sequence: CDR1 MGHDK, CDR2 SYGVNS. CDR3 DNA: TGTGCCAGCATGGGCCCCGTAGCGGGAGGGGCAGATACGCAGTATTTT. Amino acid sequence: CASMGPVAGGADTQYF.

This sequence joins TRBV7-2 and TRBJ1-3; D unclear. Germline V CDR1 and CDR2: SGHTA, FQGNSA. V was shortened by 4 bases and J by 2 bases, with 12 bases between the two germline ends. This CDR3 is built from 15 residues. CDR3 in DNA: TGTGCCAGCAGCTCAGGTCCGGGAACTGGAAACACCATATATTTT. Amino acid sequence: CASSSGPGTGNTIYF.

This clonotype turned up a few times. This sequence joins TRBV24-1 and TRBJ1-2; 11 nucleotides match TRBD1. This CDR3 comprises 14 residues. V gave up 11 bases and J gave up 7 bases; unmatched junction bases: 11. Looked up from germline, CDR1 is KGHDR and CDR2 is SFDVKD. The CDR3, as DNA: TGTGCCAGCAGCACCCCGGGGACAGGGGGTGGCTACACCTTC. It translates to CASSTPGTGGGYTF.

The J gene is TRBJ2-7, the V gene TRBV2; TRBD1 matches 10 bases. The CDR3 has 15 amino acids. The germline CDR1 and CDR2 sequences are SNHLY and FYNNEI. J lost 3 bases, V lost 6 bases, and 8 bases had no gene match. The chain's CDR3 is CASRSGTGVVYEQYF. Written as DNA, the CDR3 is TGTGCCAGCAGGTCCGGGACAGGGGTTGTCTACGAGCAGTACTTC. Using reference TRBV2 and TRBJ2-7 for the parts outside the CDR3, the full variable domain is EPEVTQTPSHQVTQMGQEVILRCVPISNHLYFYWYRQILGQKVEFLVSFYNNEISEKSEIFDDQFSVERPDGSNFTLKIRSTKLEDSAMYFCASRSGTGVVYEQYFGPGTRLTVT.

In the case of this clonotype: This CDR3 is missing its conserved last phenylalanine or tryptophan, likely due to a read error. This chain connects TRBV7-2 to TRBJ1-6, with unresolved D. This CDR3 region has 15 residues. Germline V lookup: CDR1 SGHTA, CDR2 FQGNSA. The V end lost 5 bases, the J end lost 6 bases, and 14 bases lay between the germline ends. CDR3 DNA sequence: TGTGCCAGCAGCGTCGACCGGAACCTTAATTCACCCCTCCACTCT. As protein: CASSVDRNLNSPLHS.

The V and J genes are TRBV7-2 and TRBJ1-4; D gene unclear. The CDR3 sequence is 18 residues long. In germline, CDR1 is SGHTA, CDR2 FQGNSA. Trimming cost V 1 base and J 0 bases, with 15 bases left between them. CDR3 sequence: CASSLGLLETATNEKLFF. In nucleotides, the CDR3 is TGTGCCAGCAGCTTAGGTCTGCTCGAGACTGCAACTAATGAAAAACTGTTTTTT.

This chain links TRBV20-1 with TRBJ2-7; D unresolved. Germline V gives CDR1 DFQATT, CDR2 SNEGSKA (reference sequence). With 3 bases removed from V and 5 bases from J, the gap between germline ends came to 11 bases. This CDR3 region has 12 residues. The CDR3 loop is CSASPTRDEQYF. CDR3 bases: TGCAGTGCTAGCCCCACCCGGGACGAGCAGTACTTC.

The V and J genes are TRBV11-2 and TRBJ2-3; the D is unclear. Trimming removed 0 bases at V and 5 bases at J, with 12 bases between. The CDR3 extends over 15 amino acids. In germline, CDR1 is SGHAT, CDR2 FQNNGV. This CDR3 reads CASSLEAIKGDTQYF. The CDR3 bases are TGTGCCAGCAGCTTAGAAGCGATAAAGGGAGATACGCAGTATTTT. The full variable domain, with the rest looked up from reference TRBV11-2 and TRBJ2-3, is EAGVAQSPRYKIIEKRQSVAFWCNPISGHATLYWYQQILGQGPKLLIQFQNNGVVDDSQLPKDRFSAERLKGVDSTLKIQPAKLEDSAVYLCASSLEAIKGDTQYFGPGTRLTVL.

The chain carries TRBV25-1 and TRBJ1-6; 8 nucleotides match TRBD1. CDR1 is MGHDK and CDR2 is SYGVNS in the germline V gene. CDR3 length: 15 residues. Losses at the gene ends were 6 bases for V and 10 bases for J; bases not matched to a gene: 11. The CDR3 region is CASSLMTGVGSPLHF. CDR3 coding DNA: TGTGCCAGCAGCCTCATGACAGGGGTCGGGTCACCCCTCCACTTT.

This clonotype was seen only a few times. The chain combines TRBV7-8 with TRBJ1-5; D might be TRBD1 (5 bases). V was shortened by 4 bases and J by 4 bases, with 14 bases between the two germline ends. CDR3 size: 15 residues. Germline CDR1 SGHVS, CDR2 FQNEAQ. CDR3 coding DNA: TGTGCCAGCAGCTCTCCCAGGGAACGGAATCAGCCCCAGCATTTT. Translating it yields CASSSPRERNQPQHF.

Only a few counts were recorded for this clonotype. The chain employs TRBV14 and TRBJ1-3; the D gene is possibly TRBD1 (5 bases). Per germline, CDR1 SGHDN and CDR2 FVKESK. The germline V and J ends were trimmed by 6 bases and 6 bases, with 9 bases remaining between them. The CDR3 is 12 amino acids. For the CDR3, the DNA is TGTGCCAGCAGAGGCAGGGAAAACACCATATATTTT. It codes for CASRGRENTIYF.

The chain has TRBV25-1 and TRBJ2-7; D call uncertain. This CDR3 is 13 amino acids long. V lost 8 bases, J lost 3 bases, and 14 bases lay in between. Germline V lookup: CDR1 MGHDK, CDR2 SYGVNS. DNA for the CDR3: TGTGCCAGCTCACGCGGAGAGATCTACGAGCAGTACTTC. It specifies CASSRGEIYEQYF.

Regarding this clonotype: Possible read error: a much larger clone is one base away. The conserved phenylalanine or tryptophan normally closing the CDR3 is absent here, so this likely arose from a read error. The DNA is omitted, as the CDR3 cannot be located on it reliably, and the CDR3 follows TCRdb's listing. V gene TRBV29-1 combines with J gene TRBJ1-2. Germline CDR1 SQVTM, CDR2 ANQGSEA. The CDR3 sequence runs 8 residues, both termini included. The CDR3 here is CGVSGGGR.